This is a list of T cell receptor beta chains from one sample in a study of cytomegalovirus exposure and HLA in healthy donors. Clones were sequenced by immunoSEQ multiplex PCR, and TCRdb holds only the in-frame ones, with some missing. The sample shows 120,000 or so clones, approximately 87% of them seen only once. Sequencing used PBMCs. Source of these receptors: a man aged 18-30 years in good health and CMV-seropositive. Each CDR3 is given with its conserved first and last residue. The D gene is left open where the match is weak. Clone sizes are given selectively: once, few, many, or a class where the clone is expanded.

TRBJ2-7,-,TRBV7-9,-,TGTGCCAGCAGCTTAGGAGGCGGGGCCAACTTCTACGAGCAGTACTTC,CASSLGGGANFYEQYF
TRBJ1-2,TRBD1,TRBV6-1,-,TGTGCCAGCAGTGATCGCGTTAGGGACAGGGGAGGATATGGCTACACCTTC,CASSDRVRDRGGYGYTF
TRBJ1-1,-,TRBV28,-,TGTGCCAGCAGTTTATTCCTACAGGGGAACACTGAAGCTTTCTTT,CASSLFLQGNTEAFF
TRBJ1-5,-,TRBV7-8,-,TGTGCCAGCAGCTTAGGAGGGTTTAGCAATCAGCCCCAGCATTTT,CASSLGGFSNQPQHF
TRBJ2-7,TRBD2,TRBV5-4,-,TGTGCCAGCAGAGCGGGGGGGCGAACCGAGCAGTACTTC,CASRAGGRTEQYF
TRBJ1-1,TRBD1,TRBV29-1,few,TGCAGCGTTGGGGGGCCCTGGACAGGGAATACTGAAGCTTTCTTT,CSVGGPWTGNTEAFF
TRBJ2-7,-,TRBV28,few,TGTGCCAGCAGCCTCGGGGGATCTACCTACGAGCAGTACTTC,CASSLGGSTYEQYF
TRBJ2-1,TRBD1,TRBV18,-,TGTGCCAGCTCACCACAGGGGGCATTGGATGAGCAGTTCTTC,CASSPQGALDEQFF
TRBJ1-1,-,TRBV5-4,-,TGTGCCAGCAGCTATCCCGCAGGGCATTCTGAAGCTTTCTTT,CASSYPAGHSEAFF
TRBJ1-1,TRBD1,TRBV12-5,-,TGTGCTAGTGGTTTGGAGGGGGCTTACACTGAAGCTTTCTTT,CASGLEGAYTEAFF
TRBJ2-7,TRBD2,TRBV29-1,-,TGCAGCGTTGAAGACCCGGGAGGCCCCTACGAGCAGTACTTC,CSVEDPGGPYEQYF
TRBJ1-4,TRBD1,TRBV19,-,TGTGCCAGCCGACAGGGTTGGGAAAAACTGTTTTTT,CASRQGWEKLFF
TRBJ2-3,TRBD2,TRBV27,-,TGTGCCAGCAGTCCGTCCCCCAGGACTAGCGCAGATACGCAGTATTTT,CASSPSPRTSADTQYF
TRBJ1-5,-,TRBV4-1,-,TGCGCCAGCAGCCCCCGACAGGACAATCAGCCCCAGCATTTT,CASSPRQDNQPQHF
TRBJ1-1,TRBD1,TRBV28,-,TGTGCCAGCAGTTTTCGCGAACGGACCCGCGGGACAGAAGAAGCTTTCTTT,CASSFRERTRGTEEAFF
TRBJ1-4,-,TRBV7-9,-,TGTGCCAGCAGCTTAGGGGGGGATGAAAAACTGTTTTTT,CASSLGGDEKLFF
TRBJ2-1,-,TRBV5-1,-,TGCGCCAGCAGCAAGACAGGTATTGAGCAGTTCTTC,CASSKTGIEQFF
TRBJ2-7,-,TRBV7-9,-,TGTGCCAGTCGAGGGCCGAGCTCCTACGAGCAGTACTTC,CASRGPSSYEQYF
TRBJ1-2,-,TRBV30,-,TGTGCCTGGACCGTTACGGGGGGCTATGGCTACACCTTC,CAWTVTGGYGYTF
TRBJ2-7,TRBD2,TRBV4-1,-,TGCGCCAGCAGCCAAGGCTCCGGGGGGGCCGAGCAGTACTTC,CASSQGSGGAEQYF
TRBJ2-1,TRBD2,TRBV7-3,once,TGTGCCAGCAGCTCTCCTAGCGGCTCCTACAATGAGCAGTTCTTC,CASSSPSGSYNEQFF
TRBJ2-7,-,TRBV19,few,TGTGCCAGTAGTATGGGCAGTCGATCCTACGAGCAGTACTTC,CASSMGSRSYEQYF
TRBJ1-3,-,TRBV2,-,TGTGCCAGCTTGGGGGACGGGGGGAGCTCTGGAAACACCATATATTTT,CASLGDGGSSGNTIYF
TRBJ1-4,-,TRBV9,-,TGTGCCAGCAGCGGGCCTTCTCCCTATGAAAAACTGTTTTTT,CASSGPSPYEKLFF
TRBJ2-7,TRBD1,TRBV18,-,TGTGCCAGCTCCCAAATTGGAGGGACAGGGTCGGAGGAGCAGTACTTC,CASSQIGGTGSEEQYF
TRBJ2-2,TRBD1,TRBV9,-,TGTGCCAGCAGCGTAGCTCAGGGGGCGCTTACCGGGGAGCTGTTTTTT,CASSVAQGALTGELFF
TRBJ2-5,TRBD2,TRBV4-2,-,TGTGCCAGCAGCCGATATAGCGGGGGGGTCCCAGAGACCCAGTACTTC,CASSRYSGGVPETQYF
TRBJ2-1,-,TRBV7-2,-,TGTGCCAGCAAGGGGGGGCTAGCGGTTGGAAATGAGCAGTTCTTC,CASKGGLAVGNEQFF
TRBJ1-2,TRBD1,TRBV5-3,-,TGTGCCACAATTCCGGGACAGGTCTTTTATGGCTACACCTTC,CATIPGQVFYGYTF
TRBJ1-2,TRBD1,TRBV6-6,once,TGTGCCAGCAGTCCCCGGACCACAGGGGACGGGGGCTACACCTTC,CASSPRTTGDGGYTF
TRBJ2-1,-,TRBV7-3,-,TGTGCCAGCAGCTCTACAGGGTCCCTCAGCTACAATGAGCAGTTCTTC,CASSSTGSLSYNEQFF
TRBJ1-5,-,TRBV23-1,-,TGCGCCAGCAGTCAAGGGCACCTTGCGGAGGGCAATCAGCCCCAGCATTTT,CASSQGHLAEGNQPQHF
TRBJ2-5,-,TRBV9,-,TGTGCCAGCAGCGCTACCAACCCATCTTTAAGCCAAGAGACCCAGTACTTC,CASSATNPSLSQETQYF
TRBJ1-4,-,TRBV5-1,-,TGCGCCAGCAGCTTTGGACTTTCAACTAATGAAAAACTGTTTTTT,CASSFGLSTNEKLFF
TRBJ1-4,TRBD1,TRBV19,few,TGTGCCAGTAGTTTTCAAGGGGGCACCGGAGAAAAACTGTTTTTT,CASSFQGGTGEKLFF
TRBJ1-1,-,TRBV6-5,-,TGTGCCAGCAGCTCCAGTTCGTACACTGAAGCTTTCTTT,CASSSSSYTEAFF
TRBJ1-2,-,TRBV2,-,TGTGCCAGCAGTGATACAGGGCCCGATGGCTACACCTTC,CASSDTGPDGYTF
TRBJ1-1,-,TRBV4-1,-,TGCGCCAGCAGCCAAGAGAGAGGGCAGGGGATAAGTCGTACTGAAGCTTTCTTT,CASSQERGQGISRTEAFF
TRBJ1-2,TRBD1,TRBV7-8,-,TGTGCCAGCAGCTTAGAAACAGGGGGCTTCTATGGCTACACCTTC,CASSLETGGFYGYTF
TRBJ1-6,TRBD1,TRBV28,-,TGTGCCAGCAGTATCGTCGGACAGGGTAATTCACCCCTCCACTTT,CASSIVGQGNSPLHF
TRBJ2-5,TRBD2,TRBV7-3,few,TGTGCCAGCAGCTTAATGTCCCAAGCTAGCGGGGGTCACTATCAAGAGACCCAGTACTTC,CASSLMSQASGGHYQETQYF
TRBJ2-7,-,TRBV4-1,-,TGCGCCAGCAGCCAAGCGGGAGTTGGAAATTACGAGCAGTACTTC,CASSQAGVGNYEQYF
TRBJ2-1,-,TRBV11-2,-,TGTGCCAGCAGCTCACTCAATGAGCAGTTCTTC,CASSSLNEQFF
TRBJ2-3,-,TRBV2,-,TGTGCCAGCAGCTTCCGGGTCTCTAGCACAGATACGCAGTATTTT,CASSFRVSSTDTQYF
TRBJ2-5,-,TRBV9,-,TGTGCCAGCAGCGTAGTGCCTATACAAGAGACCCAGTACTTC,CASSVVPIQETQYF
TRBJ2-7,-,TRBV7-8,-,TGTGCCAGCAGCTACACAGGGTGGACCTACGAGCAGTACTTC,CASSYTGWTYEQYF
TRBJ1-6,-,TRBV28,-,TGTGCCAGCCGACCGGGGAGGGATCTGGGCTATAATTCACCCCTCCACTTT,CASRPGRDLGYNSPLHF
TRBJ1-5,-,TRBV6-5,-,TGTGCCAGCAGTTACACCTCGGGTCAGCCCCAGCATTTT,CASSYTSGQPQHF
TRBJ1-4,-,TRBV6-1,-,TGTGCCAGCAGTGAAACAGGGCGGGAAAAACTGTTTTTT,CASSETGREKLFF
TRBJ1-5,TRBD1,TRBV28,-,TGTGCCAGCAGTTACAGGGGTGGCAATCAGCCCCAGCATTTT,CASSYRGGNQPQHF
TRBJ2-7,-,TRBV6-6,-,TGTGCCAGCAGTTCAAGTTCGGACGAGCAGTACTTC,CASSSSSDEQYF
TRBJ1-6,-,TRBV9,-,TGTGCCAGCAGCGTAGGTGGGGAGCCGAATTCCCTTGTTAATTCACCCCTCCACTTT,CASSVGGEPNSLVNSPLHF
TRBJ1-2,TRBD1,TRBV5-6,once,TGTGCCAGCAGCCGGAACGGGGTCGGGACAGGGCGTCTCTCATCGGGCTACACCTTC,CASSRNGVGTGRLSSGYTF
TRBJ2-5,-,TRBV15,-,TGTGCCACCAGCAGAGTAGTCGGAGAGACCCAGTACTTC,CATSRVVGETQYF
TRBJ1-1,-,TRBV5-1,-,TGCGCCAGCAGCTTGGGACAGGATGGGACTGAAGCTTTCTTT,CASSLGQDGTEAFF